Following are 18 T cell receptor beta chains from one sample sequenced in a study of tissue T cells after allogeneic stem cell transplantation (dated by TCRdb to 2021 to 2024). This specimen's time point label, interpreted: recipient (host-origin) PBMCs collected before allo-HCT. Library creation used the immunoSEQ multiplex PCR assay. The table was pulled from immuneACCESS by TCRdb, which kept in-frame rearrangements only. Such tables lose some clones; where checked, under half of the loss comes from unresolved V genes, and the rest has no known cause. The sample data list tens of thousands of clones, and roughly 89% of these were observed just once. The ten largest clonotypes hold roughly 3.8% of the sample. Sample: blood, taken before transplantation. These receptors originate from a woman between 35 and 75 years old who later had graft-versus-host disease after an allogeneic stem cell transplant.

The chain employs TRBV30 and TRBJ1-5; D call uncertain. The CDR3 extends over 14 amino acids. In germline, CDR1 is GTSNPN, CDR2 SVGIG (reference sequence). The V and J ends lost 0 bases and 4 bases respectively, with 10 bases between them. The CDR3 DNA follows: TGTGCCTGGAGTGTGGCAAACGGGAATCAGCCCCAGCATTTT. Translated: CAWSVANGNQPQHF.

The CDR3 region is CASSRDGGTSINEQFF. The CDR3 DNA is TGCGCCAGCAGCCGAGATGGCGGGACTAGCATAAATGAGCAGTTCTTC. J is TRBJ2-1 and V is TRBV5-1; 9 positions agree with TRBD2. V lost 4 bases to trimming and J lost 7 bases; unmatched junction nucleotides: 12. This CDR3 is built from 16 residues. The germline gives CDR1 SGHRS, CDR2 YFSETQ.

CDR3 DNA: TGTGCCAGCAGCTTGTTCTGGGACGCAACTAATGAAAAACTGTTTTTT. This gives the protein CASSLFWDATNEKLFF. The rearrangement uses TRBV7-2 and TRBJ1-4; possible D gene TRBD1, 5 bases. CDR3 length: 16 residues. CDR1 is SGHTA and CDR2 is FQGNSA in the germline V gene. The V gene lost 3 bases and the J gene lost 0 bases, with 11 bases spanning the gap.

This rearrangement joins TRBV7-2 to TRBJ2-7; D not certain. This CDR3 is built from 11 residues. Germline values: CDR1 SGHTA, CDR2 FQGNSA. Trimming cost V 5 bases and J 1 base, with 3 bases left between them. The CDR3 region has the DNA TGTGCCAGCAGCGGTTCCTACGAGCAGTACTTC. Protein product: CASSGSYEQYF.

The V and J genes are TRBV14 and TRBJ2-7; possible D gene TRBD2, 5 bases. The germline CDR1 and CDR2 sequences are SGHDN and FVKESK. Between the trimmed V and J ends, which lost 4 bases and 6 bases, there was a span of 19 bases. The CDR3 contains 15 residues. This chain's CDR3 is CASSLHLGVTAEQYF. Here the CDR3 DNA reads TGTGCCAGCAGCCTCCACCTCGGGGTAACGGCCGAGCAGTACTTC.

CDR3 in amino acids: CASSFWDRANTGELFF. The CDR3 coding sequence is TGTGCCAGCAGTTTTTGGGACAGGGCGAACACCGGGGAGCTGTTTTTT. V usage is TRBV28 and J usage is TRBJ2-2; 9 nucleotides line up with TRBD1. The V segment lost 3 bases and the J segment 0 bases; nucleotides outside the gene matches: 2. CDR1 and CDR2 (germline): MDHEN, SYDVKM. This CDR3 comprises 16 residues.

This clone was recorded once. V is TRBV29-1 and J is TRBJ2-7, with 7 positions matching TRBD1. Trimming at V came to 4 bases and at J to 3 bases, leaving 12 bases not matched to a gene. Germline assignment: CDR1 SQVTM and CDR2 ANQGSEA. The CDR3 has 15 residues. The CDR3 nucleotides read TGCAGCGTTGGCGTTGGGACAGCGATCTACTACGAGCAGTACTTC. Amino acids: CSVGVGTAIYYEQYF.

This chain connects TRBV18 to TRBJ2-3, with 7 bases fitting TRBD1. V shed 4 bases and J 1 base; nucleotides not matched to a gene: 14. Looked up from germline, CDR1 is KGHSH and CDR2 is LQKENI. CDR3 length: 18 residues. CDR3 DNA: TGTGCCAGCTCACGGACACCTATTGGGGACAGACGCACAGATACGCAGTATTTT. Encoded protein: CASSRTPIGDRRTDTQYF.

This rearrangement joins TRBV19 to TRBJ2-1; D remains ambiguous. Trimming took 0 bases from V and 4 from J, leaving 4 bases between them. The CDR3 contains 13 residues. In germline, CDR1 is LNHDA, CDR2 SQIVND (reference sequence). In DNA, the CDR3 is TGTGCCAGTAGTATAGACGGATACAATGAGCAGTTCTTC. Residues: CASSIDGYNEQFF. Filled out from reference TRBV19 and TRBJ2-1, the complete variable domain reads DGGITQSPKYLFRKEGQNVTLSCEQNLNHDAMYWYRQDPGQGLRLIYYSQIVNDFQKGDIAEGYSVSREKKESFPLTVTSAQKNPTAFYLCASSIDGYNEQFFGPGTRLTVL.

The chain is built from TRBV12-5 and TRBJ1-6; D gene unclear. Trimming removed 0 bases at V and 0 bases at J, with 12 bases between. The CDR3 runs 18 residues. Germline lookup yields CDR1 LGHNT and CDR2 FRNRAP. The CDR3 DNA sequence: TGTGCTAGTGGTTTGGTACTCGGTCGGAGCTCCTATAATTCACCCCTCCACTTT. Translated: CASGLVLGRSSYNSPLHF.

The chain is built from TRBV4-3 and TRBJ1-2; D gene uncertain. The CDR3 is made up of 15 amino acids. V lost 0 bases to trimming and J lost 11 bases, with 19 bases between them. CDR1 is LGHNA and CDR2 is YSLEER in the germline V gene. The CDR3 DNA is TGCGCCAGCAGCCAAGATCCAAGCGAACACTCCCAATACACCTTC. Its protein product is CASSQDPSEHSQYTF.

This clone appeared a few times. The V and J genes are TRBV19 and TRBJ1-1; D is unresolved. This CDR3 is 15 amino acids long. Trimming cost V 6 bases and J 1 base, with 15 bases left between them. Per the germline V gene, CDR1 is LNHDA and CDR2 is SQIVND (reference sequence). This CDR3 is CASSLRRLGNTEAFF. The CDR3 DNA is TGTGCCAGTAGCCTGCGGAGGTTGGGGAACACTGAAGCTTTCTTT.

This chain joins TRBV28 and TRBJ2-7, with TRBD1 identical over 7 bases. Germline CDR1 reads MDHEN; CDR2 reads SYDVKM. This CDR3 contains 13 residues. With V trimmed by 4 bases and J by 3 bases, 3 bases remained unmatched. CDR3 region: CASSSGTVYEQYF. The CDR3 DNA sequence: TGTGCCAGCAGTTCTGGGACAGTCTACGAGCAGTACTTC. Based on the CDR3 plus reference TRBV28 and TRBJ2-7, the full variable domain is DVKVTQSSRYLVKRTGEKVFLECVQDMDHENMFWYRQDPGLGLRLIYFSYDVKMKEKGDIPEGYSVSREKKERFSLILESASTNQTSMYLCASSSGTVYEQYFGPGTRLTVT.

This chain connects TRBV19 to TRBJ2-7; D remains unclear. The V gene's germline CDR1 is LNHDA and CDR2 SQIVND (reference sequence). There are 14 residues in the CDR3. V shed 1 base and J shed 3 bases, with 10 bases lying between them. The CDR3 DNA is TGTGCCAGTAGTATAGGGCAGGCGGACTACGAGCAGTACTTC. Amino acids: CASSIGQADYEQYF.

A few counts support this clone. J is TRBJ1-6 and V is TRBV14; 8 bases are a match to TRBD1. The CDR3 spans 15 residues. Germline CDR1 SGHDN, CDR2 FVKESK. Losses at the gene ends were 4 bases for V and 6 bases for J; bases not matched to a gene: 5. CDR3 bases: TGTGCCAGCAGCCCCGGGACAGGTGCTAATTCACCCCTCCACTTT. Its translation: CASSPGTGANSPLHF.

This chain joins TRBV6-5 and TRBJ2-6; TRBD2 might be the D (5 bases). The germline V gene encodes CDR1 MNHEY and CDR2 SVGAGI. V lost 2 bases and J lost 1, with 9 bases in between. The CDR3 covers 16 residues. As DNA, the CDR3 is TGTGCCAGCAGTTACCGACTACGGTCTGGGGCCAACGTCCTGACTTTC. It is translated as CASSYRLRSGANVLTF.

The chain links TRBV10-2 to TRBJ1-5; 9 bases match TRBD1. Unmatched junction bases numbered 10, after V lost 1 base and J lost 6 bases. Germline loops: CDR1 WSHSY, CDR2 SAAADI. CDR3 length: 17 amino acids. The DNA of the CDR3 is TGCGCCAGCAGTGAGTTTTATTTGACAGGGGGGACTCAGCCCCAGCATTTT. Amino acid sequence: CASSEFYLTGGTQPQHF.

This chain uses TRBV30 with TRBJ2-2; maybe TRBD1 (5 bases). Germline assignment: CDR1 GTSNPN and CDR2 SVGIG (reference sequence). This CDR3 has 15 residues. Trimming removed 3 bases at V and 3 bases at J, with 14 bases between. The CDR3 bases are TGTGCCTGGAGGCACACAGGCCTGGACACCGGGGAGCTGTTTTTT. This codes for CAWRHTGLDTGELFF.